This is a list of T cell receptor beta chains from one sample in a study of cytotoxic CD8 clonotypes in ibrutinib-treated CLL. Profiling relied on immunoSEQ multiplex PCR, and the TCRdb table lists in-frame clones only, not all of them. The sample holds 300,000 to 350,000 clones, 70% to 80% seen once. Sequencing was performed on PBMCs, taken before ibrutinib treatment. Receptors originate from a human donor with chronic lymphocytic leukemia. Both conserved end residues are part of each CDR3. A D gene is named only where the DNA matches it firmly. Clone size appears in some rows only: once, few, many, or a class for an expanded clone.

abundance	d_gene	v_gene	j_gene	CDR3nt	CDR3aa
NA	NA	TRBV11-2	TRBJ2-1	TGTGCCAGCAGCTCCACAGGGTTTGAGCAGTTCTTC	CASSSTGFEQFF
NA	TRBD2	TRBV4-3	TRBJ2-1	TGCGCCAGCAGCCAAGTCGCAACTAGCGGGATTTTCTATGAGCAGTTCTTC	CASSQVATSGIFYEQFF
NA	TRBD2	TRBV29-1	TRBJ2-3	TGCAGCGTTGAACCAGGGCTAGCGGGAAGCACAGATACGCAGTATTTT	CSVEPGLAGSTDTQYF
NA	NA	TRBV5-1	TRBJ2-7	TGCGCCAGCAGCTTGACAGCGGGTGGGGTCGAGCAGTACTTC	CASSLTAGGVEQYF
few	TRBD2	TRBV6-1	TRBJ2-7	TGTGCCAGCAGTGGGGGGATAGCGGGTACCTACGAGCAGTACTTC	CASSGGIAGTYEQYF
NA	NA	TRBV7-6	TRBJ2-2	TGTGCCAGCAGCTTGGGATATCCCGGGGAGCTGTTTTTT	CASSLGYPGELFF
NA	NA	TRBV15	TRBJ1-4	TGTGCCACCAGCTGGAGCGGGGGATGGGGTGAAAAACTGTTTTTT	CATSWSGGWGEKLFF
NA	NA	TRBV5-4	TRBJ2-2	TGTGCCACCGGCGGGCGGGATGACGGGGAGCTGTTTTTT	CATGGRDDGELFF
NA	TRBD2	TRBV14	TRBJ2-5	TGTGCCAGCAGCCTAGCTAGCGGGAGAGAGACCCAGTACTTC	CASSLASGRETQYF
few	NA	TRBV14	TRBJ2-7	TGTGCCAGCAGCCCGGGAGCTAGTTCAGACGAGCAGTACTTC	CASSPGASSDEQYF
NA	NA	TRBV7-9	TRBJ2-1	TGTGCCAGCAGCTACGGGCCGGCCGGGAGAGGAGGGAATGAGCAGTTCTTC	CASSYGPAGRGGNEQFF
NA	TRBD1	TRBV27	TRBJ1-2	TGTGCCAGCAGTTTTCGGACAGGGCTGAGTGGCTACACCTTC	CASSFRTGLSGYTF
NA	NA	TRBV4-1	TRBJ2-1	TGCGCCAGCAGCCAATTTGTTTACAGGGCCGACAATGAGCAGTTCTTC	CASSQFVYRADNEQFF
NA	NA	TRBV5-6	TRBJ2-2	TGTGCCAGCAGCTTGGCCGGGAGTTGGACCGGGGAGCTGTTTTTT	CASSLAGSWTGELFF
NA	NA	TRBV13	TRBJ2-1	TGTGCCAGCAGCACCACAGGAGATGGCTACAATGAGCAGTTCTTC	CASSTTGDGYNEQFF
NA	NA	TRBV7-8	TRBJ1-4	TGTGCCAGCAGCTTATTAAGGGAGAGTGTGGCTGAAAAACTGTTTTTT	CASSLLRESVAEKLFF
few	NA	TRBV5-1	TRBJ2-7	TGCGCCAGCAGCGGCGGTCGCTCCTACGAGCAGTACTTC	CASSGGRSYEQYF
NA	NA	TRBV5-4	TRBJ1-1	TGTGCCAGCAGCTTGGCCGGCAGCAAGAACACTGAAGCTTTCTTT	CASSLAGSKNTEAFF
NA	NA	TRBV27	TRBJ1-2	TGTGCCAGCAGTTTCTCCGGGGGCAACTATGGCTACACCTTC	CASSFSGGNYGYTF
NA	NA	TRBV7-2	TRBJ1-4	TGTGCCAGCAGCTTAGCGGTCGGGGCGCATACTAATGAAAAACTGTTTTTT	CASSLAVGAHTNEKLFF
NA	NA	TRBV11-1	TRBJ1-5	TGTGCCAGCAGCTGGGGACGGGCGCAGCCCCAGCATTTT	CASSWGRAQPQHF
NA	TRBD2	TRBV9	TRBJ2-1	TGTGCCAGCAGCGTGGCTAGCGGGGGGAATGAGCAGTTCTTC	CASSVASGGNEQFF
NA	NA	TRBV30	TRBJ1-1	TGTGCCTGGAGTGTGGGGGCGGGCACTGAAGCTTTCTTT	CAWSVGAGTEAFF
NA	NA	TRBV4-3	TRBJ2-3	TGCGCCAGCAGCCTCGGGTGGCAGTCCGCAGATACGCAGTATTTT	CASSLGWQSADTQYF
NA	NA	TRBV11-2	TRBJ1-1	TGTGCCAGCAGCTTAGTTACCAGAATGAACACTGAAGCTTTCTTT	CASSLVTRMNTEAFF
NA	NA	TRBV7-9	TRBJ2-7	TGTGCCAGCAGCTTAGATCTGATTTCCTACGAGCAGTACTTC	CASSLDLISYEQYF
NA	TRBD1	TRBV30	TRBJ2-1	TGTGCCTGGAGCAAGGACAGGCGAAACAATGAGCAGTTCTTC	CAWSKDRRNNEQFF
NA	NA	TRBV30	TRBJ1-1	TGTGCCTGGAGTGTGGACCGGGGGACTGAAGCTTTCTTT	CAWSVDRGTEAFF
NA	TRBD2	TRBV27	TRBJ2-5	TGTGCCAGCAAACTAGCGGGAGGTAACCAAGAGACCCAGTACTTC	CASKLAGGNQETQYF
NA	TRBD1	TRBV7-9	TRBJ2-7	TGTGCCAGCAGCTTGGCAGGGGGCTACGAGCAGTACTTC	CASSLAGGYEQYF
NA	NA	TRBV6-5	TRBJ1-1	TGTGCCAGCAGTTACGACGGGGTTACTGAAGCTTTCTTT	CASSYDGVTEAFF
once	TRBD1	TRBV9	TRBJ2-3	TGTGCCAGCAGCGTAGGGACAGGGGGAATCACAGATACGCAGTATTTT	CASSVGTGGITDTQYF
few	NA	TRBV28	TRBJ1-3	TGTGCCAGCAAAATGGCAGGGGGAAACACCATATATTTT	CASKMAGGNTIYF
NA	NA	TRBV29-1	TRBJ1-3	TGCAGCGTTGAATCAACGATAGGAAACACCATATATTTT	CSVESTIGNTIYF
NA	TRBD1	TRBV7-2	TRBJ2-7	TGTGCCAGCAGCAAAGGAGGGACAGGGTTTCGCTACGAGCAGTACTTC	CASSKGGTGFRYEQYF
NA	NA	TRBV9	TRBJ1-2	TGTGCCAGCAGCTCGGTGGTGGACAGTTCCTATGGCTACACCTTC	CASSSVVDSSYGYTF
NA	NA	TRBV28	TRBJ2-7	TGTGCCAGCAGTTTGATGGGGTACGAGCAGTACTTC	CASSLMGYEQYF
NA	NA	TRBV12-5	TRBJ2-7	TGTGCTAGTGGTTTGGGGACCGGGTTTGGGCAGTACTTC	CASGLGTGFGQYF
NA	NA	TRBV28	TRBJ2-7	TGTGCCAGCAGTCCTCAGGTAACCTACGAGCAGTACTTC	CASSPQVTYEQYF
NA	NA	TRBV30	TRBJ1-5	TGTGCCTGGAGTGTAGCGGGAGATCAGCCCCAGCATTTT	CAWSVAGDQPQHF
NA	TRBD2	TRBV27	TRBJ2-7	TGTGCCAGCAGTTTAAGCGGGAGGGGTTACGAGCAGTACTTC	CASSLSGRGYEQYF
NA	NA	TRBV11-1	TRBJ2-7	TGTGCCAGCAGCTTCGGGTTAGCGCACTCCTACGAGCAGTACTTC	CASSFGLAHSYEQYF
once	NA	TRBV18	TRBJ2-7	TGTGCCAGCTCACCAGGAGGGGGCGACGAGCAGTACTTC	CASSPGGGDEQYF
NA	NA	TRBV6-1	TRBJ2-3	TGTGCCAGCAGTGAAGCTGGGAGAGATACGCAGTATTTT	CASSEAGRDTQYF
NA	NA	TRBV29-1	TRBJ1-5	TGCAGCGTTGGTAGGCAGCCCCAGCATTTT	CSVGRQPQHF
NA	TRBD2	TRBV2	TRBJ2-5	TGTGCCAGCAGTGAAAGGACTAGCGGAGAGACCCAGTACTTC	CASSERTSGETQYF